This entry concerns a single TCR beta chain. Only a few counts were recorded for this clonotype. Its antigen remains unidentified. Base qualities are missing; no much larger clone stands one base away. The entry originates in a study of T-cell reconstitution after alpha-beta-depleted transplantation in children (dated by TCRdb to the mid-2010s). For the wider study: Using TCR repertoire profiling, the study quantitatively followed how T-cell immune reconstitution unfolded in children after TCRalphabeta/CD19-depleted allogeneic hematopoietic cell transplantation.

The study at large found these results: Over subsequent months, a decline in hyperexpanded clone frequencies was noted, and after one year, T-cell counts and TCRbeta diversity were mostly ascribed to newly produced T cells. About two months after transplant, the apparently early recovery of alphabetaT-cell counts reportedly depended on just several hundred clones that had expanded rapidly and came from non-depleted graft cells. In some patients, the high TCRbeta diversity seen at day 60 was put down to recipient T cells and intrathymic progenitors that had survived conditioning.

The meaning of the sample's treatment or condition label: allogeneic hematopoietic cell transplantation with graft depleted of TCRalphabeta T cells and CD19 B cells. The children who served as transplant recipients had been given grafts of TCRalphabeta/CD19-depleted allogeneic hematopoietic cells. Libraries were prepared through PCR. For sequencing, an Illumina HiSeq 2500 was employed. TCR library preparation used molecular barcoding, with unique molecular identifiers applied to normalize quantification of the TCRbeta repertoire. Using fastp trimming at Q25 and MiXCR clonotype assembly, TCRdb reanalyzed the public sequencing data and kept in-frame beta chains. Each CDR3 protein appears once, grouped with its most common genes and DNA. The sample has a few hundred thousand distinct CDR3 sequences on record, approximately 30% of them singletons. The ten largest make up about 35% of the sample. This sample comprised PBMCs, obtained before TCRalphabeta/CD19-depleted stem cell transplant. The receptor's source is a boy under three years old with Wiskott-Aldrich syndrome, due to receive a stem cell transplant.

The CDR3 amino acid sequence is: CASSLIDRATDTQYF. The nucleotide sequence reads TGTGCCAGCAGCTTAATCGACAGGGCCACAGATACGCAGTATTTT. Rearrangement joined TRBV7-9 to TRBJ2-3; 7 nucleotides in the junction match TRBD1. From V the trimming removes 2 bases and from J it removes 2 bases, while the gene matches leave 4 bases of the junction unaccounted for. Counted from cysteine to phenylalanine, this CDR3 has 15 amino acids. The DNA shown is the 45-base CDR3, in frame from base 1. The germline V gene (reference sequence) yields SEHNR for CDR1 and FQNEAQ for CDR2. The entire variable domain, with the stretches around the CDR3 drawn from the reference TRBV7-9 and TRBJ2-3 proteins, is DTGVSQNPRHKITKRGQNVTFRCDPISEHNRLYWYRQTLGQGPEFLTYFQNEAQLEKSRLLSDRFSAERPKGSFSTLEIQRTEQGDSAMYLCASSLIDRATDTQYFGPGTRLTVL.